The TCR beta chain under discussion was sequenced for a study of Tregs in tolerant kidney transplant recipients (dated by TCRdb to between 2018 and 2021). With respect to the entire study: The study applied TCRbeta sequencing to find donor-specific regulatory T cells before combined kidney and bone marrow transplantation and then followed those same cells after transplant. TCRbeta repertoire sequencing was used in a few healthy controls to compare several ways of expanding Tregs specific for an allogeneic donor.

Genomic DNA was extracted from sorted cells with the QIAGEN DNeasy Blood and Tissue Kit for TCRbeta CDR3 sequencing. High-throughput TCRbeta CDR3 sequencing was carried out commercially through immunoSEQ, with PCR amplification with bias correction and internal controls included. The original methods were these. Unique productive TCRbeta sequences were defined by CDR3 nucleotide sequence where primers matched, otherwise by CDR3 amino acid sequence with Vbeta and Jbeta genes. To correct sorting error, sequences shared between sorted populations at a frequency ratio of 2:1 or less were removed; the rest were assigned to the higher population. Sequences were defined as donor-reactive when expanded at least 5-fold in CFSE-low cells versus unstimulated cells and present at a frequency of at least 0.01% in CFSE-low cells. Repertoire divergence was quantified by Jensen-Shannon divergence using the top 100 TCRbeta sequences ranked by frequency. When a sample had multiple sequencing runs, each run was corrected for sorting error separately and the runs were then pooled. The table comes from immuneACCESS by way of TCRdb, which keeps in-frame sequences with V and J called. Part of the clones is missing from these tables; in studies checked, under half for an unresolved V gene and the rest for unknown reasons. The V and J calls and clone size are taken from that table; D and trimming were inferred from the DNA. The sample yields fewer than 150,000 clones; about 91% were counted once. The ten largest clones add up to roughly 0.63% of the sample.

What the study reported, not specific to this receptor: Because the study included only a small number of patients, the results must be confirmed in larger populations and under other immunosuppression protocols. Expanding Tregs with activated donor B cells appeared to identify the most biologically relevant and donor-specific TCRbeta repertoire. Although technical replication error seemed to be minimal, the question of biological reproducibility was not addressed directly.

Unstimulated Tregs (CD4+CD25+CD127-), CD4+ non-Tregs (CD4+CD25-), CD4 and CD8 cells were FACS-sorted from thawed PBMCs. Healthy control blood came either as purchased buffy coats or from healthy volunteers. Healthy control blood was processed by Ficoll density gradient to PBMCs and cryopreserved; patient PBMCs were collected before and after transplant. Trimming removed 3 bases from V and 4 bases from J; the gene matches leave 5 bases unexplained. Sequences KGHSH (CDR1) and LQKENI (CDR2) are obtained from the germline V gene. CDR3 length: 16 amino acids, cysteine to phenylalanine. Of all the DNA, just the CDR3 is kept, 48 bases in frame from base 1. A word on this clone: Its antigen is still unknown. It has no much larger one-base neighbor in the sample; base qualities were not kept.

Sequencing was done on a sample of CD4+ T cells from blood. This sequence uses TRBV18 and TRBJ2-2, and 10 junctional nucleotides match TRBD1. The TCR originated in a human donor in good health. The DNA is as follows: TGTGCCAGCTCACCGGCCGGGACAGGGGTCACCGGGGAGCTGTTTTTT. The resulting protein is CASSPAGTGVTGELFF.